The present T cell receptor beta chain was sequenced within a study of blood T cells in healthy people across ages. This clonotype was detected only a few times. Its target is unknown. The CDR3 is 14 residues long. The germline V gene encodes CDR1 DFQATT and CDR2 SNEGSKA (reference sequence). The trim removed 5 bases at V and 7 bases at J, leaving 8 bases unmatched. Regarding the study as a whole: Unsorted PBMCs prevented conclusive naive versus antigen-experienced comparison. Roughly linear declines in TCR beta diversity per million T cells occurred with age.

The authors ran a second PCR of about 7 to 11 cycles using a sample-barcoded 5' primer and a J-beta primer mix. TCRdb reprocessed the 5' RACE reads via MiXCR and lists one record per CDR3 protein. The table has 650,000 to 1,000,000 distinct CDR3 sequences, around 34% seen once. Sequencing input: blood. The TCR comes from a man younger than 35 in good health. V usage is TRBV20-1 and J usage is TRBJ1-6; 7 nucleotides agree with TRBD1. CDR3 in amino acids: CSAGGGRTNSPLHF. The CDR3 nucleotides are TGCAGTGCTGGAGGGGGCAGGACCAATTCACCCCTCCACTTT.